This T cell receptor beta chain appears in the sequencing data of a study of blood T cell repertoires in COVID-19. Original processing notes: Amplification of reference gene primers was used by the study to estimate nucleated cell counts. TCRdb's copy holds only in-frame clones and misses some; the assay was immunoSEQ multiplex PCR. V, J and clone size are taken as reported in that table, and D and trimming were inferred from the DNA itself. The table lists roughly 200,000 clones, about 84% of them singletons, with 7.9% in the top ten. V lost 4 bases, J lost 3 bases, and 10 bases stayed unmatched. This CDR3 has 16 amino acids. Germline CDR1 SGDLS, CDR2 YYNGEE.

The chain employs TRBV9 and TRBJ2-1, with 7 nucleotides matching TRBD2. This TCR was sampled from a woman of 80 years or more with acute or convalescent COVID-19. Sequencing was performed on peripheral blood. The CDR3 nucleotides read TGTGCCAGCAGCCCCCAGTTGACGGGGGGCTACAATGAGCAGTTCTTC. It is translated as CASSPQLTGGYNEQFF.